A single sample gave rise to the 10 T cell receptor beta chains below, sequenced in a study of shared clonotypes between healthy human individuals. Produced via immunoSEQ multiplex PCR; TCRdb's table is partial and in-frame only. The data show some 2,100,000 clones, just over 90% seen once. CD45RO negativity and positive selection for CCR7 defined naive CD8 cells, a population that excluded terminally differentiated effector memory CD45RA+ cells. The sample comprised naive CD8+ T cells from PBMCs. Receptors originate from a man younger than 35 in good health. Some clones in this sample may be carry-over from other donors' samples.

The chain links TRBV11-1 to TRBJ2-5; D might be TRBD1 (6 bases). V dropped 5 bases and J dropped 5 bases, with 15 bases sitting between them. The CDR3 length is 14 residues. Germline V gene lookup returns CDR1 SGHAT and CDR2 FQDESV (reference sequence). CDR3 coding DNA: TGTGCCAGCAGCAAGACAGGCCGGTCGGAGACCCAGTACTTC. The encoded protein is CASSKTGRSETQYF. Variable domain in full (rest from reference TRBV11-1 and TRBJ2-5): EAEVAQSPRYKITEKSQAVAFWCDPISGHATLYWYRQILGQGPELLVQFQDESVVDDSQLPKDRFSAERLKGVDSTLKIQPAELGDSAMYLCASSKTGRSETQYFGPGTRLLVL.

V usage is TRBV5-4 and J usage is TRBJ2-7; D is ambiguous. The V and J ends lost 9 bases and 1 base respectively, with 14 bases between them. CDR1 is SGHNT, CDR2 YYREEE, per germline (reference sequence). This CDR3 comprises 13 residues. The CDR3 is CATEDPPSYEQYF. CDR3 in DNA: TGTGCCACCGAGGATCCGCCTTCCTACGAGCAGTACTTC. The full variable domain, in which reference TRBV5-4 and TRBJ2-7 provide the parts outside the CDR3, is ETGVTQSPTHLIKTRGQQVTLRCSSQSGHNTVSWYQQALGQGPQFIFQYYREEENGRGNFPPRFSGLQFPNYSSELNVNALELDDSALYLCATEDPPSYEQYFGPGTRLTVT.

This clone was observed once. This chain uses TRBV27 with TRBJ1-5; 10 nucleotides agree with TRBD1. Germline CDR1 is MNHEY and CDR2 is SMNVEV (reference sequence). This CDR3 region has 17 residues. Trimming took 6 bases from V and 0 from J; bases not matched to a gene: 8. The CDR3 here is CASRETGGGFSNQPQHF. The CDR3 nucleotides are TGTGCCAGCAGGGAGACAGGGGGCGGTTTTAGCAATCAGCCCCAGCATTTT.

The rearrangement uses TRBV30 and TRBJ2-1, with unresolved D. V was cut by 4 bases and J by 5 bases, with 6 bases left in between. The germline V gene encodes CDR1 GTSNPN and CDR2 SVGIG (reference sequence). This CDR3 region has 11 residues. CDR3 coding DNA: TGTGCCTGGATAGGAGACAATGAGCAGTTCTTC. It encodes CAWIGDNEQFF.

The rearrangement uses TRBV27 and TRBJ2-7; a possible D gene is TRBD2 (5 bases). CDR1 is MNHEY and CDR2 is SMNVEV in the germline V gene (reference sequence). Trimming pared 7 bases from V and 12 bases from J, leaving 16 bases between. The CDR3 loop spans 11 amino acids. This chain's CDR3 is CASTGLEGSYF. The DNA of the CDR3 is TGTGCCAGCACCGGCCTAGAGGGCTCGTACTTC.

In this sample, this clone turned up a few times. The chain carries TRBV7-8 and TRBJ1-2, with unresolved D. Germline CDR1 and CDR2: SGHVS and FQNEAQ. The CDR3 length is 10 residues. Here the CDR3 reads CATRDDGYTF. The CDR3, as DNA: TGTGCTACCCGAGACGACGGCTACACCTTC.

Regarding this clone: Other DNA variants within this sample encode the same CDR3. V gene TRBV7-9 combines with J gene TRBJ2-7; 8 bases agree with TRBD1. CDR3 size: 15 residues. V was pared by 5 bases and J by 0 bases, with 6 bases of the junction left unmatched. Germline lookup yields CDR1 SEHNR and CDR2 FQNEAQ (reference sequence). The CDR3 here is CASSPGQGPSYEQYF. Here the CDR3 DNA reads TGTGCCAGCAGCCCTGGACAGGGTCCCTCCTACGAGCAGTACTTC.

This chain connects TRBV7-8 to TRBJ1-5; 12 positions agree with TRBD1. The CDR3 totals 19 residues. The germline gives CDR1 SGHVS, CDR2 FQNEAQ. V dropped 1 base and J dropped 1; count of bases not matched to a gene: 8. CDR3: CASSLERDRGPGSNQPQHF. DNA for the CDR3: TGTGCCAGCAGCTTAGAACGGGACAGGGGGCCCGGAAGCAATCAGCCCCAGCATTTT.

This chain connects TRBV7-2 to TRBJ2-1; TRBD2 matches at 11 bases. The germline V gene has CDR1 SGHTA and CDR2 FQGNSA. V shed 1 base and J 2 bases; nucleotides not matched to a gene: 7. The CDR3 extends over 18 amino acids. The CDR3 DNA is TGTGCCAGCAGCTTAGTATTAGAGGGACTAGCGGCCTACAATGAGCAGTTCTTC. This sequence encodes CASSLVLEGLAAYNEQFF.

The chain combines TRBV6-4 with TRBJ1-2; 7 nucleotides agree with TRBD1. Per the germline V gene, CDR1 is MRHNA and CDR2 is SNTAGT. This CDR3 spans 14 amino acids. The V and J ends lost 5 bases and 7 bases, in that order; junction bases with no gene match: 10. The CDR3 spells CASSWGQPPIGYTF. The CDR3 region has the DNA TGTGCCAGCAGTTGGGGACAGCCACCCATTGGCTACACCTTC.